Only a few counts were recorded for the clone carrying this TCR beta chain. These data belong to a study of T-cell memory formation after mild COVID-19. TCRdb re-analysed the 5' RACE reads in MiXCR, keeping a single row per CDR3 protein. This table has some 150,000 distinct CDR3 sequences, around 25% appearing once. Germline trimming cut 6 bases from V and 5 bases from J; bases unmatched to any gene: 9. The CDR3 has 14 amino acids. The germline V gene has CDR1 MNHNS and CDR2 SASEGT. Sequenced sample: PBMCs or a T cell subset sorted from them (not recorded which). The chain has TRBV6-1 and TRBJ1-1; 7 bases are a match to TRBD1. The sequence was collected from an adult woman who had mild COVID-19 (a few samples of this study predate the infection). Cell type and time point are not known. CDR3 coding DNA: TGTGCCAGCAGGATCTTACAGGGGTTGACTGAAGCTTTCTTT. This sequence encodes CASRILQGLTEAFF.